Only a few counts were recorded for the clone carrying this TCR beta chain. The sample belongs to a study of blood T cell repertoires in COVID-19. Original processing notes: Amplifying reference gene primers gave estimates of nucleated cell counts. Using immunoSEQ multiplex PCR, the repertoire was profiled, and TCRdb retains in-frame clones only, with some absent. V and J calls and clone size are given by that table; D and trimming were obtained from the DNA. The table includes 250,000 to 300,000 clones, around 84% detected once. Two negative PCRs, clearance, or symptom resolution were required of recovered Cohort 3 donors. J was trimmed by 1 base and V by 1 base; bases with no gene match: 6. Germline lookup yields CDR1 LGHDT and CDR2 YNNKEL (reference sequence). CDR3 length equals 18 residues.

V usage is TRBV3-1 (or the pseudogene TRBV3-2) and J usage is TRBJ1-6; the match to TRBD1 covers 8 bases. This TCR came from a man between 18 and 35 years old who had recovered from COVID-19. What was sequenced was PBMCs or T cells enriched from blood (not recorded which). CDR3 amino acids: CASSQVPRTGSYNSPLHF. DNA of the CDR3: TGTGCCAGCAGCCAAGTGCCCCGGACAGGGTCCTATAATTCACCCCTCCACTTT.